This is a list of T cell receptor beta chains from one sample in a study of blood T cell repertoires in COVID-19. Using immunoSEQ multiplex PCR, the repertoire was profiled, and TCRdb retains in-frame clones only, with some absent. The sample shows about 100,000 clones, around 94% of them seen only once. The specimen was peripheral blood. The receptors originated from a man aged 45 to 65 with active COVID-19. Each CDR3 is given with its conserved first and last residue. The D gene is left open where the match is weak. A row's size may be missing; if present it is once, few, many or a size class.

>NA|TRBD1|TRBV30|19|TRBJ1-2
CAWSTAQGLSRGYNYGYTF
TGTGCCTGGAGTACCGCACAGGGGCTCTCGAGGGGTTATAACTATGGCTACACCTTC
>NA|NA|TRBV21-1|14|TRBJ1-1
CASRRQEMNTEAFF
TGTGCCAGCAGAAGACAGGAAATGAACACTGAAGCTTTCTTT
>NA|TRBD2|TRBV12-3/TRBV12-4|13|TRBJ2-7
CASRATSANEQYF
TGTGCCAGCAGGGCGACTAGCGCCAACGAGCAGTACTTC
>once|NA|TRBV19|13|TRBJ2-1
CASSIRQYNEQFF
TGTGCCAGTAGTATCCGACAGTACAATGAGCAGTTCTTC
>NA|TRBD2|TRBV7-9|16|TRBJ2-5
CASSLSGLQTKETQYF
TGTGCCAGCAGCTTATCGGGACTACAAACAAAAGAGACCCAGTACTTC
>NA|NA|TRBV7-8|16|TRBJ2-2
CASSPMRTAVTGELFF
TGTGCCAGCAGCCCCATGAGGACAGCCGTCACCGGGGAGCTGTTTTTT
>NA|NA|TRBV19|15|TRBJ2-7
CASKMGAAKFYEQYF
TGTGCCAGTAAGATGGGGGCGGCGAAATTCTACGAGCAGTACTTC
>NA|TRBD1|TRBV7-3|13|TRBJ2-7
CASSRGQGYEQYF
TGTGCCAGCAGCCGCGGACAGGGCTACGAGCAGTACTTC
>once|TRBD2|TRBV19|14|TRBJ2-7
CASNPGLGAYEQYF
TGTGCCAGTAATCCGGGACTAGGAGCCTACGAGCAGTACTTC
>NA|NA|TRBV28|15|TRBJ2-7
CASSSIADLSYEQYF
TGTGCCAGCAGTTCCATAGCGGATCTATCCTACGAGCAGTACTTC
>NA|TRBD1|TRBV6-6|15|TRBJ1-4
CASSYSQGAGEKLFF
TGTGCCAGCAGTTACTCACAGGGGGCGGGCGAAAAACTGTTTTTT
>NA|TRBD1|TRBV28|12|TRBJ1-1
CASSPQGAEAFF
TGTGCCAGCAGTCCACAGGGGGCTGAAGCTTTCTTT
>NA|TRBD1|TRBV11-2|16|TRBJ1-2
CASSFWQMGTVNPFTF
TGTGCCAGCAGCTTCTGGCAGATGGGGACAGTCAACCCGTTCACCTTC
>NA|TRBD2|TRBV4-2|15|TRBJ2-1
CASSQLTSGSNEQFF
TGTGCCAGCAGCCAGTTGACTAGCGGGAGCAATGAGCAGTTCTTC
>NA|NA|TRBV6-4|14|TRBJ2-3
CASSEGAGAGTQYF
TGTGCCAGCAGTGAAGGGGCCGGAGCGGGTACGCAGTATTTT
>NA|NA|TRBV5-1|12|TRBJ2-3
CASSLFQDTQYF
TGCGCCAGCAGCTTGTTTCAAGATACGCAGTATTTT
>NA|TRBD2|TRBV7-3|14|TRBJ2-3
CASSLDGGYDTQYF
TGTGCCAGCAGCTTAGACGGGGGGTACGATACGCAGTATTTT
>NA|TRBD2|TRBV18|17|TRBJ2-7
CASSPGLAGAGGYEQYF
TGTGCCAGCTCACCAGGACTAGCGGGAGCGGGCGGCTACGAGCAGTACTTC
>NA|NA|TRBV28|12|TRBJ1-2
CASSLSGVGYTF
TGTGCCAGCAGTTTATCAGGGGTCGGCTACACCTTC
>once|NA|TRBV3-1/TRBV3-2|16|TRBJ1-1
CASSQGILEALTEAFF
TGTGCCAGCAGCCAAGGAATTCTCGAAGCCCTCACTGAAGCTTTCTTT
>few|NA|TRBV6-5|15|TRBJ1-6
CASSTRFDGNSPLHF
TGTGCCAGCAGTACCAGGTTCGACGGAAATTCACCCCTCCACTTT
>NA|NA|TRBV6-2/TRBV6-3|15|TRBJ2-5
CASSYSGVTAETQYF
TGTGCCAGCAGTTATTCAGGGGTCACGGCGGAGACCCAGTACTTC
>once|NA|TRBV12-3/TRBV12-4|13|TRBJ1-1
CASSLGRVSEAFF
TGTGCCAGCAGTTTGGGGAGGGTCTCTGAAGCTTTCTTT
>NA|TRBD2|TRBV6-5|15|TRBJ2-7
CASRSYTGGLYEQYF
TGTGCCAGCAGATCCTACACGGGAGGGTTGTACGAGCAGTACTTC